The 20 T cell receptor beta chains given below trace back to one sample, sequenced in a study of regulatory T cells in long-lasting Graves disease. HTBI primers from iRepertoire and Arm-PCR of CDR3 regions yielded the TCR beta libraries. MiXCR, run by TCRdb on the multiplex PCR reads, gives a single entry per CDR3 protein. The sample lists approximately 230,000 distinct CDR3 sequences; approximately 20% were seen once. This sample's time point: newly diagnosed GD, antithyroid drugs for less than 3 months. The TCR library used RNA extracted from PBMCs. Specimen: peripheral blood mononuclear cells (PBMCs), collected at new diagnosis, from a patient treated with antithyroid drugs. The source is a female donor with Graves disease.

This clonotype was counted many times. The V gene is TRBV28, the J gene TRBJ2-1; D call uncertain. Germline V lookup: CDR1 MDHEN, CDR2 SYDVKM. The CDR3 has 13 residues. V was cut by 3 bases and J by 6 bases, with 9 bases left in between. For the CDR3, the DNA is TGTGCCAGCAGTTTGGCCCCAGGCAATGAGCAGTTCTTC. It is translated as CASSLAPGNEQFF.

Many counts were recorded for this clonotype. The genes are TRBV27 and TRBJ2-2; weak D call: TRBD1 (6 bases). This CDR3 has 16 amino acids. V lost 3 bases and J lost 1, with 12 bases in between. Germline lookup yields CDR1 MNHEY and CDR2 SMNVEV (reference sequence). The CDR3, as DNA: TGTGCCAGCAGTTTCTACCCGGACAGGAACACCGGGGAGCTGTTTTTT. As protein: CASSFYPDRNTGELFF.

This clonotype has a count of ten or more. The J gene is TRBJ1-2, the V gene TRBV20-1; 9 positions match TRBD1. The CDR3 length is 12 residues. CDR1 is DFQATT and CDR2 is SNEGSKA in the germline V gene (reference sequence). The V gene end was trimmed by 5 bases and the J gene end by 4 bases; junction bases not matched to a gene: 2. CDR3 in amino acids: CSAGQGPYGYTF. CDR3 DNA sequence: TGCAGTGCTGGACAGGGGCCCTATGGCTACACCTTC.

This clonotype was seen at least ten times. The chain carries TRBV2 and TRBJ2-1; D unresolved. V shed 4 bases and J shed 11 bases, with 12 bases lying between them. This CDR3 has 12 residues. The germline CDR1 and CDR2 sequences are SNHLY and FYNNEI. The CDR3 sequence is CASSATGQKQFF. The CDR3 nucleotides are TGTGCCAGCAGTGCTACCGGGCAAAAGCAGTTCTTC.

Many counts were recorded for this clonotype. CDR3 DNA: TGTGCCAGCAGTCTACCAGGGGGTGTCACGAGGTACACTGAAGCTTTCTTT. It is translated as CASSLPGGVTRYTEAFF. The rearrangement joins TRBV28 to TRBJ1-1; TRBD1 matches 7 bases. The CDR3 contains 17 residues. Germline-derived CDR1 and CDR2 are MDHEN and SYDVKM. V was clipped by 5 bases and J by 3 bases; unmatched bases: 15. The variable domain in full, completed from reference TRBV28 and TRBJ1-1, reads DVKVTQSSRYLVKRTGEKVFLECVQDMDHENMFWYRQDPGLGLRLIYFSYDVKMKEKGDIPEGYSVSREKKERFSLILESASTNQTSMYLCASSLPGGVTRYTEAFFGQGTRLTVV.

This clonotype came up a few times. This may arise from a read error, as a much more abundant clone is one base away. The chain couples TRBV12-3 or TRBV12-4 to TRBJ1-2; 8 nucleotides agree with TRBD1. This CDR3 has 13 amino acids. CDR3 residues: CANSPTRQGGYTF. CDR3 in DNA: TGTGCCAACAGTCCCACTCGACAGGGGGGCTACACCTTC.

V and J are TRBV12-3 or TRBV12-4 and TRBJ2-7; TRBD2 matches at 7 bases. The CDR3 consists of 15 residues. V dropped 3 bases and J dropped 4; count of bases not matched to a gene: 9. The CDR3 DNA reads as TGTGCCAGCAGTTTGTGGGGGAGGGCCGGGTACGAGCAGTACTTC. Translated, it gives CASSLWGRAGYEQYF.

This clonotype was picked up many times. This chain uses TRBV7-2 with TRBJ2-3; 12 positions agree with TRBD2. Germline V lookup: CDR1 SGHTA, CDR2 FQGNSA. With V trimmed by 7 bases and J by 4 bases, 12 bases remained unmatched. The CDR3 has 17 amino acids. The CDR3 protein is CASTSPGLAGSADTQYF. The CDR3 DNA reads as TGTGCCAGCACCTCCCCGGGACTAGCGGGCTCGGCAGATACGCAGTATTTT.

The rearrangement uses TRBV5-1 and TRBJ2-7; D could derive from TRBD1 or TRBD2 (7 bases each). The CDR3 consists of 15 residues. The germline V and J ends were trimmed by 4 bases and 4 bases, with 18 bases remaining between them. From germline, CDR1 is SGHRS and CDR2 YFSETQ. This chain's CDR3 is CASSQGAGGDYEQYF. The CDR3 DNA reads as TGCGCCAGCAGCCAGGGCGCAGGGGGGGATTACGAGCAGTACTTC.

This clonotype was recorded many times. The chain has TRBV29-1 and TRBJ2-5, with D possibly being TRBD1 (5 bases). V lost 4 bases and J lost 5, with 11 bases in between. The V gene's germline CDR1 is SQVTM and CDR2 ANQGSEA. This CDR3 has 12 amino acids. The CDR3 sequence is CSVAQGMETQYF. CDR3 bases: TGCAGCGTTGCGCAGGGAATGGAGACCCAGTACTTC.

This clonotype was found many times. The chain has TRBV7-3 and TRBJ2-7; 9 nucleotides line up with TRBD1. The CDR3 length is 14 residues. Germline-derived CDR1 and CDR2 are SGHTA and FQGTGA. Trimming at V came to 5 bases and at J to 2 bases, leaving 4 bases not matched to a gene. This CDR3 reads CASSRDREAYEQYF. Written as DNA, the CDR3 is TGTGCCAGCAGCCGGGACAGGGAGGCCTACGAGCAGTACTTC.

This rearrangement joins TRBV5-1 to TRBJ2-3; no clear D gene. CDR3 size: 14 residues. V was clipped by 0 bases and J by 4 bases, with 9 bases between them. CDR1 is SGHRS and CDR2 is YFSETQ in the germline V gene. The CDR3 sequence is CASSLAQNPDTQYF. The CDR3 DNA reads as TGCGCCAGCAGCTTGGCCCAGAATCCAGATACGCAGTATTTT.

This clonotype turned up a few times. This may be a read error, as it is one base from a much larger clone. The CDR3 here is CSVVWVANTEAFF. As DNA, the CDR3 is TGCAGCGTTGTATGGGTGGCGAACACTGAAGCTTTCTTT. The V gene is TRBV29-1, the J gene TRBJ1-1; D gene unclear. The CDR3 is 13 residues long. CDR1 and CDR2 (germline): SQVTM, ANQGSEA. The V gene lost 4 bases and the J gene lost 1 base, with 10 bases spanning the gap.

This clonotype was seen repeatedly, ten times or more. This chain connects TRBV15 to TRBJ1-5, with D unresolved. Trimming stripped 0 bases from V and 0 bases from J, with 12 bases between. The CDR3 consists of 17 residues. The germline CDR1 and CDR2 sequences are LNHNV and YYDKDF (reference sequence). Here the CDR3 DNA reads TGTGCCACCAGCAGAGATGGAGGACGGACTAGCAATCAGCCCCAGCATTTT. Translated: CATSRDGGRTSNQPQHF.

This clonotype was recorded many times. This chain uses TRBV7-9 with TRBJ2-1, with 9 nucleotides matching TRBD2. This CDR3 has 14 residues. V lost 4 bases, J lost 7 bases, and 5 bases stayed unmatched. CDR1 and CDR2 (germline): SEHNR, FQNEAQ (reference sequence). The CDR3, as DNA: TGTGCCAGCAGCTCTAGCGGGACGGGGAATGAGCAGTTCTTC. Protein sequence: CASSSSGTGNEQFF.

The chain combines TRBV30 with TRBJ1-2; D gene unclear. Trimming stripped 2 bases from V and 8 bases from J, with 18 bases between. Germline CDR1 is GTSNPN and CDR2 is SVGIG (reference sequence). The CDR3 consists of 14 residues. CDR3 loop: CAWSRNTGVRGYTF. CDR3 coding DNA: TGTGCCTGGAGTCGGAACACGGGCGTTCGGGGCTACACCTTC.

This clonotype occurred many times. The V call is TRBV19, the J call TRBJ2-1; 8 nucleotides align to TRBD1. Germline V CDR1 and CDR2: LNHDA, SQIVND (reference sequence). The CDR3 spans 16 residues. With V trimmed by 8 bases and J by 8 bases, 17 bases remained unmatched. The chain's CDR3 is CASAKTGALVIYEQFF. CDR3 coding DNA: TGTGCCAGTGCCAAGACAGGGGCCCTCGTAATATATGAGCAGTTCTTC.

At least ten counts were recorded for this clonotype. The chain is built from TRBV20-1 and TRBJ1-4; no clear D gene. Deletions cut 3 bases from V and 5 bases from J, with 4 bases between. Germline V CDR1 and CDR2: DFQATT, SNEGSKA (reference sequence). The CDR3 is 11 amino acids. The CDR3 region has the DNA TGCAGTGCTAGGCGAAATGAAAAACTGTTTTTT. This translates into CSARRNEKLFF.

The chain is built from TRBV28 and TRBJ2-1, with TRBD2 identical over 8 bases. The CDR3 loop spans 15 amino acids. In germline, CDR1 is MDHEN, CDR2 SYDVKM. After removal of 8 bases from V and 4 bases from J, the junction contained 10 bases not matched to a gene. CDR3 region: CASEALAGQYNEQFF. The CDR3 region has the DNA TGTGCCAGCGAGGCCTTAGCGGGGCAATACAATGAGCAGTTCTTC.

The chain couples TRBV19 to TRBJ2-2, with D perhaps TRBD1 (5 bases). The germline V gene encodes CDR1 LNHDA and CDR2 SQIVND (reference sequence). Trimming shortened V by 2 bases and J by 5 bases, and 12 bases separated the two germline ends. The CDR3 has 15 amino acids. Here the CDR3 reads CASSISGLGTGELFF. The CDR3 DNA is TGTGCCAGTAGTATATCAGGGTTAGGGACCGGGGAGCTGTTTTTT.